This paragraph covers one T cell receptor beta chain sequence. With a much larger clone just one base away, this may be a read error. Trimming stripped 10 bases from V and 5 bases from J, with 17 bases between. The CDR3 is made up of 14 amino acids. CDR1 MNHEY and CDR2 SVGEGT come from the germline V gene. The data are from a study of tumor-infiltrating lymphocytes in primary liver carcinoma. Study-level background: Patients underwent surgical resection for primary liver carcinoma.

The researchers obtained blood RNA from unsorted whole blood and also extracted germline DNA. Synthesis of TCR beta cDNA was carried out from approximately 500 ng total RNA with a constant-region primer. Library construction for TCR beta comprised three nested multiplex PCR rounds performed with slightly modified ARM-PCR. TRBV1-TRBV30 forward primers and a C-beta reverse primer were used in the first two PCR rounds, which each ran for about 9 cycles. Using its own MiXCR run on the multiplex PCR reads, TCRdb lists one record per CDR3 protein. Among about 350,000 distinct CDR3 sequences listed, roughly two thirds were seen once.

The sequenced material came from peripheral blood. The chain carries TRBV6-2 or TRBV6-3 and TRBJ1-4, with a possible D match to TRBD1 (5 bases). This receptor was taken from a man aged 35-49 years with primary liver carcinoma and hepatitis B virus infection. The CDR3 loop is CANSSREGNEKLFF. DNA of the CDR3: TGTGCCAACAGCAGCCGCGAGGGGAATGAAAAACTGTTTTTT.